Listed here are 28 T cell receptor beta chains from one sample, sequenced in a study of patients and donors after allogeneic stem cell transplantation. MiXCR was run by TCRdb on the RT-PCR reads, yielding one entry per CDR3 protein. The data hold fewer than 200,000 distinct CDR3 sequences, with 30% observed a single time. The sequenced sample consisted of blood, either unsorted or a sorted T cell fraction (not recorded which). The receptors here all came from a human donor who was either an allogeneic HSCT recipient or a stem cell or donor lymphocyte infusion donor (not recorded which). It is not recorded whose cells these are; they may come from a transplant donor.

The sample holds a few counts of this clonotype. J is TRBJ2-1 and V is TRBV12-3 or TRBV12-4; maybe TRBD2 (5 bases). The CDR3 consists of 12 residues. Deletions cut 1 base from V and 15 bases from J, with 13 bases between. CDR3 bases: TGTGCCAGCAGTTTAGAGTCTGTTGGGAGGTTCTTC. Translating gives CASSLESVGRFF.

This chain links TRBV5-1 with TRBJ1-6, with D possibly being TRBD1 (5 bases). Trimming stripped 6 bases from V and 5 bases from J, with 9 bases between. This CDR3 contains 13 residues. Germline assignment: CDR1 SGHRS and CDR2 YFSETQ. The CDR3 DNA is TGCGCCAGCACCGACAGTGATAATTCACCCCTCCACTTT. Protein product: CASTDSDNSPLHF. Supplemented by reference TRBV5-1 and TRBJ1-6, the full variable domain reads KAGVTQTPRYLIKTRGQQVTLSCSPISGHRSVSWYQQTPGQGLQFLFEYFSETQRNKGNFPGRFSGRQFSNSRSEMNVSTLELGDSALYLCASTDSDNSPLHFGNGTRLTVT.

CDR3 in amino acids: CASTLGQGGRPANEKLFF. The DNA of the CDR3 is TGTGCCAGCACCCTCGGACAGGGCGGGCGGCCAGCTAATGAAAAACTGTTTTTT. The chain recombines TRBV12-3 or TRBV12-4 with TRBJ1-4, with 8 nucleotides matching TRBD1. V was pared by 7 bases and J by 3 bases, with 16 bases of the junction left unmatched. The CDR3 sequence is 18 residues long.

This chain's CDR3 is CASSLSPEAFF. The CDR3 coding sequence is TGTGCCAGCAGCTTAAGCCCTGAAGCTTTCTTT. This rearrangement joins TRBV7-9 to TRBJ1-1, with no clear D. The CDR3 is 11 residues long. The germline gives CDR1 SEHNR, CDR2 FQNEAQ (reference sequence). V was clipped by 2 bases and J by 6 bases, with 4 bases between them.

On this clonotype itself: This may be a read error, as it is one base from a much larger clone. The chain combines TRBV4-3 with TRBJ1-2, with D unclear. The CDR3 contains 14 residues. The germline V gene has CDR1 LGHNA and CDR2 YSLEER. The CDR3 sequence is CASSQGIPNYGCTF. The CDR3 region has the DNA TGCGCCAGCAGCCAAGGAATCCCTAACTATGGCTGCACCTTC.

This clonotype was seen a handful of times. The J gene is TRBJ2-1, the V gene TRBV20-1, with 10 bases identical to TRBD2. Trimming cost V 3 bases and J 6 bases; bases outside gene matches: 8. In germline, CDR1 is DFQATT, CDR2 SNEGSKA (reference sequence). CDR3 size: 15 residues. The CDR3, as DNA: TGCAGTGCTAGGGCGGGTCTAGCGGGAGCCAATGAGCAGTTCTTC. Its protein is CSARAGLAGANEQFF.

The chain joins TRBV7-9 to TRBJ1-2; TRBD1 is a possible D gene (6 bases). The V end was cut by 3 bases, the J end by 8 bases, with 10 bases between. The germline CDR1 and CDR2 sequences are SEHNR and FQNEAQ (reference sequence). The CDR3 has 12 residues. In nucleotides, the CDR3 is TGTGCCAGCAGCTTTTCGGGGGCGGGCTACACCTTC. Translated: CASSFSGAGYTF.

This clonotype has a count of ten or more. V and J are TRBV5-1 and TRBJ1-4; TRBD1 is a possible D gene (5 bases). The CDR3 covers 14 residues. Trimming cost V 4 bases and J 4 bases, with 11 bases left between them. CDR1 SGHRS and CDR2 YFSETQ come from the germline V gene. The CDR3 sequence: CASSQGRINEKLFF. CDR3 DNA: TGCGCCAGCAGCCAGGGACGGATTAATGAAAAACTGTTTTTT.

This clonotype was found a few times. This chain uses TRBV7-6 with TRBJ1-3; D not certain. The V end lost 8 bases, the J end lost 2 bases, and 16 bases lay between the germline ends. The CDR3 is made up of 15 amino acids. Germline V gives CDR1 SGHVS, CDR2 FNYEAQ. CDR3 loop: CASSPSPSAGNTIYF. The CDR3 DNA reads TGTGCCAGCTCGCCTAGTCCCTCGGCTGGAAACACCATATATTTT.

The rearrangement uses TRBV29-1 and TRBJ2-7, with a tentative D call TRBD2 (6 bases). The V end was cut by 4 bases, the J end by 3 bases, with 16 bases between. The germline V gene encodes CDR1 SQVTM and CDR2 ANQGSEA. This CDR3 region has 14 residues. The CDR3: CSVASTRTLYEQYF. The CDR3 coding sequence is TGCAGCGTTGCATCGACTAGAACGCTCTACGAGCAGTACTTC.

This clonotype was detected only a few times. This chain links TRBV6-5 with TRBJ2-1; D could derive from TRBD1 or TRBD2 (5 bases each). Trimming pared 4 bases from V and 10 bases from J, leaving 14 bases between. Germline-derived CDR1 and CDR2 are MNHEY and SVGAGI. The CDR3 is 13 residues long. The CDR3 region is CASSSPPGDEQFF. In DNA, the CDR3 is TGTGCCAGCAGTTCCCCCCCTGGGGACGAGCAGTTCTTC.

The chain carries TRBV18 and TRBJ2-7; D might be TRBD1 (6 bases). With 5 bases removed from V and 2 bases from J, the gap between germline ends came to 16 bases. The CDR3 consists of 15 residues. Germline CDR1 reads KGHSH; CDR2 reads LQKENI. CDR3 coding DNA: TGTGCCAGCTCAACCGGACAGCTTAACACCTACGAGCAGTACTTC. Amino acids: CASSTGQLNTYEQYF.

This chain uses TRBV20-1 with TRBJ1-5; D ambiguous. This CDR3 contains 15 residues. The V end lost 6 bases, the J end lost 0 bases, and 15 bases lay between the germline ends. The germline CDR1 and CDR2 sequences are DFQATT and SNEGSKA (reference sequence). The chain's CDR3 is CSANLGRDSNQPQHF. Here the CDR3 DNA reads TGCAGTGCCAACTTGGGCAGAGATAGCAATCAGCCCCAGCATTTT.

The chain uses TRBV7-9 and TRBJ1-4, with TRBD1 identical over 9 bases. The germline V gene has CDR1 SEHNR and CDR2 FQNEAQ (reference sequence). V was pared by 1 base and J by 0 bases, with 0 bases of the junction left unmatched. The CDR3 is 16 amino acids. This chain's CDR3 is CASSLGTGATNEKLFF. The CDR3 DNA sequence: TGTGCCAGCAGCTTAGGGACAGGGGCAACTAATGAAAAACTGTTTTTT.

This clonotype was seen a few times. This chain's CDR3 is CSARTSGRRNEQFF. CDR3 coding DNA: TGCAGTGCTCGGACTAGCGGGAGACGAAATGAGCAGTTCTTC. The rearrangement links TRBV20-1 to TRBJ2-1; TRBD2 aligns across 13 bases. Germline V gives CDR1 DFQATT, CDR2 SNEGSKA (reference sequence). The V segment lost 5 bases and the J segment 7 bases; nucleotides outside the gene matches: 5. CDR3 length: 14 residues.

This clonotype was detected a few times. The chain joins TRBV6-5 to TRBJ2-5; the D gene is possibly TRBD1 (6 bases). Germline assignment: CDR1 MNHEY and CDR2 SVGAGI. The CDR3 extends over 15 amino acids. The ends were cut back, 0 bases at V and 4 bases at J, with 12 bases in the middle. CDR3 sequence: CASSYSKPRGETQYF. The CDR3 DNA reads TGTGCCAGCAGTTACTCGAAGCCCAGGGGAGAGACCCAGTACTTC.

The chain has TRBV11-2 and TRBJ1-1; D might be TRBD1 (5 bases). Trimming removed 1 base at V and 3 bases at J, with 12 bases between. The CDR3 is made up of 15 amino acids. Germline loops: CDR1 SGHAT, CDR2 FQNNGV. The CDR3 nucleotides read TGTGCCAGCAGCTTAGTCGGGGGGTTGTACACTGAAGCTTTCTTT. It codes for CASSLVGGLYTEAFF.

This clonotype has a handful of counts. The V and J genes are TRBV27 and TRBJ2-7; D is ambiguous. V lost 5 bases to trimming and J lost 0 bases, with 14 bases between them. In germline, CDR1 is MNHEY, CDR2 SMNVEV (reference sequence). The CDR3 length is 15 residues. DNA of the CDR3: TGTGCCAGCAGTACCCGTGGGCGCAGCTCCTACGAGCAGTACTTC. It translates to CASSTRGRSSYEQYF.

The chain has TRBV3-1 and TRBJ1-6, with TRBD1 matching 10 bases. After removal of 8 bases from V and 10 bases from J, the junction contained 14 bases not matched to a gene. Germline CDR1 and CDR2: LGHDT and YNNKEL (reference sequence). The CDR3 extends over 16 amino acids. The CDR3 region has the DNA TGTGCCAGCGCTCAGACAGGGGGCGTAGGGGGCTCACCCCTCCACTTT. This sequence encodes CASAQTGGVGGSPLHF.

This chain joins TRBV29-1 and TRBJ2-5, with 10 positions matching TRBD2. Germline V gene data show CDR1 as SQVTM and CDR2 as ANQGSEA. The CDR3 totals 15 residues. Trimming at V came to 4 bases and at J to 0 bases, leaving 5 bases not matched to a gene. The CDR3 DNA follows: TGCAGCGTTGGAGAAGCGGGAGGGTACCAAGAGACCCAGTACTTC. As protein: CSVGEAGGYQETQYF.

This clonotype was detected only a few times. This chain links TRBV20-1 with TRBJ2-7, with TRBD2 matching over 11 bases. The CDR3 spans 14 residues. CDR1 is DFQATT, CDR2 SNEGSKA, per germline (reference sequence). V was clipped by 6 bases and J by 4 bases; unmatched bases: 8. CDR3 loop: CSAQAGTSGYEQYF. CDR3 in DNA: TGCAGTGCCCAAGCCGGGACTAGCGGTTACGAGCAGTACTTC.

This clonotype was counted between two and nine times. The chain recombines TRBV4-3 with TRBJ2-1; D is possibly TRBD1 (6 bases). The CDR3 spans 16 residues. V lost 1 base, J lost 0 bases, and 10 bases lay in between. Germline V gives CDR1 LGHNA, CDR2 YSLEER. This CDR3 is CASSQAADSSYNEQFF. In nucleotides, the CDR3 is TGCGCCAGCAGCCAAGCAGCGGACAGCTCCTACAATGAGCAGTTCTTC.

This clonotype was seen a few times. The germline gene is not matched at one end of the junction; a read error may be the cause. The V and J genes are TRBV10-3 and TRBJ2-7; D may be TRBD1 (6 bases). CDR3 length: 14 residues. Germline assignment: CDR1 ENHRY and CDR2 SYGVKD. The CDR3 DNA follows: TGTGCCATCAGTGAGGGCAGGGGCCCCTACGGGCAGTACTTC. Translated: CAISEGRGPYGQYF.

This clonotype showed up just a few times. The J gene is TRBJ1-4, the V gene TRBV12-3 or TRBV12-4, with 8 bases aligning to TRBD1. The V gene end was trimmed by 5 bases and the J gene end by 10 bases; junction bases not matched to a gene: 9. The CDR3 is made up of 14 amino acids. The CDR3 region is CASSPRTGMGKLFF. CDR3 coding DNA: TGTGCCAGCAGTCCCCGGACAGGGATGGGAAAACTGTTTTTT.

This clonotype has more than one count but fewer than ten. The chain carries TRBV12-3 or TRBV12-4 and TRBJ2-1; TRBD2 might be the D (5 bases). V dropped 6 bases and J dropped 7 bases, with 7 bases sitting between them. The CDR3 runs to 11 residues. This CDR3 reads CASSRGNEQFF. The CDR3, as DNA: TGTGCCAGCAGCCGGGGTAATGAGCAGTTCTTC.

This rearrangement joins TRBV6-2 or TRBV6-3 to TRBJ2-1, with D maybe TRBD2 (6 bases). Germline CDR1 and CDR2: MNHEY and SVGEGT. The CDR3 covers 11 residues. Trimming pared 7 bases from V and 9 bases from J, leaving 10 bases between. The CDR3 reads CASTYGGEQFF. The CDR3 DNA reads TGTGCCAGCACCTACGGGGGTGAGCAGTTCTTC.

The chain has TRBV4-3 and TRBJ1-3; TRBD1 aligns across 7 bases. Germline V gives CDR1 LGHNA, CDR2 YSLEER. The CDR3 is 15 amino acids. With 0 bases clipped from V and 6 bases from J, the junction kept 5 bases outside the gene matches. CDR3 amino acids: CASSQDRGKANTIYF. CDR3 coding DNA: TGCGCCAGCAGCCAAGACAGGGGGAAAGCAAACACCATATATTTT.

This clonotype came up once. CDR3 region: CASSPGRITLNSPLHF. The CDR3 DNA reads as TGTGCCAGCAGCCCGGGACGGATTACGCTTAATTCACCCCTCCACTTT. The J gene is TRBJ1-6, the V gene TRBV7-6; a weak D match, TRBD1 (5 bases). The V gene's germline CDR1 is SGHVS and CDR2 FNYEAQ. The length of the CDR3 is 16 residues. Trimming took 5 bases from V and 6 from J, leaving 17 bases between them.